The 5 T cell receptor beta chains in this list originate from one sample, sequenced in a study of T cell repertoires in cytomegalovirus infection. TCRdb passed the reads through MiXCR, listing each CDR3 protein once. Of about 450,000 distinct CDR3 sequences listed, 25% to 40% were seen once; the top ten hold roughly 13%. Sequencing input: PBMCs. The source of these receptors is a human donor in good health (CMV status not recorded). Some clones in this sample may be carry-over from other donors' samples.

V and J are TRBV6-2 or TRBV6-3 and TRBJ1-3; no definite D call. From germline, CDR1 is MNHEY and CDR2 SVGEGT. Trimming left V 4 bases short and J 2 bases short, with 6 bases between. The CDR3 consists of 13 residues. The CDR3 DNA follows: TGTGCCAGCAGTTGGAGGACTGGAAACACCATATATTTT. This translates into CASSWRTGNTIYF.

This clonotype was found many times. The chain employs TRBV12-3 or TRBV12-4 and TRBJ2-6; D ambiguous. The CDR3 runs 15 residues. V was cut by 2 bases and J by 0 bases, with 5 bases left in between. CDR3 region: CASSLQSSGANVLTF. CDR3 coding DNA: TGTGCCAGCAGTTTACAGAGCTCTGGGGCCAACGTCCTGACTTTC.

This clonotype was seen only a few times. The chain links TRBV6-8 to TRBJ2-1; 11 positions agree with TRBD2. Germline lookup yields CDR1 MNHGY and CDR2 SAAAGT. The V gene end was trimmed by 6 bases and the J gene end by 4 bases; junction bases not matched to a gene: 11. The CDR3 has 17 residues. CDR3 region: CASSHRPSGGKYNEQFF. The CDR3 DNA sequence: TGTGCCAGCAGCCATAGGCCTAGCGGGGGGAAATACAATGAGCAGTTCTTC.

This clonotype was picked up many times. This chain joins TRBV6-1 and TRBJ1-5, with 9 bases fitting TRBD1. The CDR3 length is 20 residues. The J segment lost 2 bases and the V segment lost 2 bases, leaving 16 bases of the junction unmatched. The germline V gene encodes CDR1 MNHNS and CDR2 SASEGT. CDR3 bases: TGTGCCAGCAGTGAACTACCTCCCGGGACAGGGTCGATTGGCAATCAGCCCCAGCATTTT. Encoded protein: CASSELPPGTGSIGNQPQHF.

The sample holds many counts of this clonotype. The V and J genes are TRBV7-2 and TRBJ1-3, with no clear D. The ends were cut back, 6 bases at V and 4 bases at J, with 25 bases in the middle. CDR1 and CDR2 from the germline V gene are SGHTA and FQGNSA. This CDR3 contains 18 residues. In nucleotides, the CDR3 is TGTGCCAGCAGGCGACGTGTCGGGCGGTCGATTTCGGGAAACACCATATATTTT. As protein: CASRRRVGRSISGNTIYF.